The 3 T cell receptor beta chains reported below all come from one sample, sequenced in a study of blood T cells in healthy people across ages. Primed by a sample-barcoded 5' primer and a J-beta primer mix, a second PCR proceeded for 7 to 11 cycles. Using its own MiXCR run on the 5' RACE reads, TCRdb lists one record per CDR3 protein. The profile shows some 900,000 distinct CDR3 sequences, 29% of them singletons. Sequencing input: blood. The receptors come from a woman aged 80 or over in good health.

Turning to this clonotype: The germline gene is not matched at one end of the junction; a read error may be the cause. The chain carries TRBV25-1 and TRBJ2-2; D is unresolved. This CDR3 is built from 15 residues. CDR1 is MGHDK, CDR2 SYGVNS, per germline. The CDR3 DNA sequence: TGTGCCAGCGGGTCGGCCACCTCGAACACCAGGGAGCTGTTTTTT. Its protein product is CASGSATSNTRELFF.

CDR3 nucleotides: TGCGCCAGCAGCTGGACTAGCGGGAACTCCTACGAGCAGTACTTC. Translation: CASSWTSGNSYEQYF. The chain joins TRBV5-1 to TRBJ2-7; 12 bases match TRBD2. Looked up from germline, CDR1 is SGHRS and CDR2 is YFSETQ. The length of the CDR3 is 15 residues. With 3 bases clipped from V and 0 bases from J, the junction kept 1 base outside the gene matches.

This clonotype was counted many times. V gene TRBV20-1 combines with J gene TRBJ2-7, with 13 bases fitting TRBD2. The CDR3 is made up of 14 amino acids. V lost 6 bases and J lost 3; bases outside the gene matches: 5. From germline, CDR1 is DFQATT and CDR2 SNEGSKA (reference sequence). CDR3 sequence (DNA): TGCAGTGCCCCGACTAGCGGGGGGCGCTACGAGCAGTACTTC. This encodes CSAPTSGGRYEQYF.